The 4 T cell receptor beta chains listed next were all sequenced from one sample in a study of neurological immune-mediated disorders. TCRdb reprocessed the 5' RACE reads with MiXCR, giving one entry per CDR3 protein. The table shows some 21,000 distinct CDR3 sequences, with approximately 6.6% occurring only once. Sequenced input: CD8+ T cells from blood. These receptors all stem from a man aged 18 to 29 in good health.

This clonotype was seen repeatedly, ten times or more. The chain employs TRBV27 and TRBJ2-7; TRBD1 matches at 9 bases. Trimming took 2 bases from V and 0 from J; bases not matched to a gene: 2. There are 15 residues in the CDR3. Germline V gene lookup returns CDR1 MNHEY and CDR2 SMNVEV (reference sequence). CDR3 coding DNA: TGTGCCAGCAGTTTACTGGACAGGGGCTCCTACGAGCAGTACTTC. Translated, it gives CASSLLDRGSYEQYF.

This clonotype was recorded at least ten times. The CDR3 sequence is CASSRTGNYNEQFF. The CDR3 DNA sequence: TGTGCCAGCAGCCGGACAGGTAACTACAATGAGCAGTTCTTC. J is TRBJ2-1 and V is TRBV11-1, with TRBD1 matching 7 bases. Germline V CDR1 and CDR2: SGHAT, FQDESV (reference sequence). V was clipped by 5 bases and J by 3 bases; unmatched bases: 4. This CDR3 is 14 amino acids long.

This clonotype was found many times. The CDR3 DNA reads as TGTGCCAGCAGCGGACAGGACCCCTCCCATGAGCAGTTCTTC. Protein: CASSGQDPSHEQFF. The J gene is TRBJ2-1, the V gene TRBV9; possibly TRBD1 for D (6 bases). Per the germline V gene, CDR1 is SGDLS and CDR2 is YYNGEE. The CDR3 has 14 amino acids. V was shortened by 3 bases and J by 8 bases, with 15 bases between the two germline ends.

This clonotype came up many times. This chain connects TRBV12-3 or TRBV12-4 to TRBJ1-4, with TRBD1 identical over 10 bases. The trim removed 5 bases at V and 7 bases at J, leaving 10 bases unmatched. The CDR3 runs to 16 residues. The CDR3 nucleotides read TGTGCCAGCAGTCTTGCACCGGGACAGGGGACTGAAAAACTGTTTTTT. Translation gives CASSLAPGQGTEKLFF.